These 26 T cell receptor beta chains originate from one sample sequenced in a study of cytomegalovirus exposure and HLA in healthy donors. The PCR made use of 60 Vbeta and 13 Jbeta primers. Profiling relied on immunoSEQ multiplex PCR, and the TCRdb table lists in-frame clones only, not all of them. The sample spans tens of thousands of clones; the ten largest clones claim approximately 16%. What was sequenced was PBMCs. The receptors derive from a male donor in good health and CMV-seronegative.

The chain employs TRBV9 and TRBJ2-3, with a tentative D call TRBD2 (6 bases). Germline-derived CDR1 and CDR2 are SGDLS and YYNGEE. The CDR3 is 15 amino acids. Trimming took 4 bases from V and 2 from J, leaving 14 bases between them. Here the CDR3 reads CASSPLGGDTDTQYF. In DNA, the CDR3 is TGTGCCAGCAGCCCCTTAGGCGGGGACACAGATACGCAGTATTTT.

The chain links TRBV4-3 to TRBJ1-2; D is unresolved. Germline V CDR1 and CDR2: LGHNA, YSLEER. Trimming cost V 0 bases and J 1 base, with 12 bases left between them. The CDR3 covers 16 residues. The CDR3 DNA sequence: TGCGCCAGCAGCCAAGATGTCCAGAGACTTAACTATGGCTACACCTTC. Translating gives CASSQDVQRLNYGYTF.

DNA of the CDR3: TGTGCCAGCAGCTTACGCGGTACTGAAGCTTTCTTT. It encodes CASSLRGTEAFF. V and J are TRBV7-3 and TRBJ1-1, with D unclear. Deletions cut 2 bases from V and 5 bases from J, with 6 bases between. Germline CDR1 reads SGHTA; CDR2 reads FQGTGA. The CDR3 runs to 12 residues.

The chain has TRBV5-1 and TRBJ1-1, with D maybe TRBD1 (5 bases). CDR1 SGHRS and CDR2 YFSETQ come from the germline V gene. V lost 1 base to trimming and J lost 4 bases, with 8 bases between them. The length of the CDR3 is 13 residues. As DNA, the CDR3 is TGCGCCAGCAGCTTGCAGGGAAGCACTGAAGCTTTCTTT. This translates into CASSLQGSTEAFF.

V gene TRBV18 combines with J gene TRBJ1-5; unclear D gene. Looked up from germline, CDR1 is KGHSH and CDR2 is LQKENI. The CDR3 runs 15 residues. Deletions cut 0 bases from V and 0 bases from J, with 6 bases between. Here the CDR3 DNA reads TGTGCCAGCTCACCACCCGGGAATAGCAATCAGCCCCAGCATTTT. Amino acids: CASSPPGNSNQPQHF.

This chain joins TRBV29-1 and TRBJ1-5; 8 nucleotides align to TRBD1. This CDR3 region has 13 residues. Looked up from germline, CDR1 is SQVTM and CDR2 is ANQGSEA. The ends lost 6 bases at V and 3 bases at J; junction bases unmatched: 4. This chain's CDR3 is CSVQTGVNQPQHF. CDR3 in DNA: TGCAGCGTGCAGACAGGGGTCAATCAGCCCCAGCATTTT. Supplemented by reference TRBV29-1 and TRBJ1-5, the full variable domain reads SAVISQKPSRDICQRGTSLTIQCQVDSQVTMMFWYRQQPGQSLTLIATANQGSEATYESGFVIDKFPISRPNLTFSTLTVSNMSPEDSSIYLCSVQTGVNQPQHFGDGTRLSIL.

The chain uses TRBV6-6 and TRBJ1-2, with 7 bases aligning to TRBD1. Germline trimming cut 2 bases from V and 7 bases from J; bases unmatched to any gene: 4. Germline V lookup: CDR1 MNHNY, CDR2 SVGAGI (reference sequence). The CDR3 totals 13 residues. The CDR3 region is CASSYPDRLGYTF. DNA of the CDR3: TGTGCCAGCAGTTACCCGGACAGGCTTGGCTACACCTTC.

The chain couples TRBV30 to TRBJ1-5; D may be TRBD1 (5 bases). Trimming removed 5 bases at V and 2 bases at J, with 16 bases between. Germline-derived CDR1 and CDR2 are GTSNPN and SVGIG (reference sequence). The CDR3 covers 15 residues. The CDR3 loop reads CAWEGCGGGNQPQHF. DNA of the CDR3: TGTGCCTGGGAAGGATGCGGGGGGGGCAATCAGCCCCAGCATTTT.

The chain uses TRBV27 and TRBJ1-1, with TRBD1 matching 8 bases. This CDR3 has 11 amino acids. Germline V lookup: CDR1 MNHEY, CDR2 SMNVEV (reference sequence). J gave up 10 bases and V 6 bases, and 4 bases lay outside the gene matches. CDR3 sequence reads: CASRAGGRAFF. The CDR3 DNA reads TGTGCCAGCAGAGCAGGGGGCCGAGCTTTCTTT.

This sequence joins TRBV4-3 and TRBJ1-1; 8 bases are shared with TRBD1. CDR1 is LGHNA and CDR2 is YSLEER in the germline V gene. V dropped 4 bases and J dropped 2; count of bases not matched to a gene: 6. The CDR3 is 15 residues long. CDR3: CASSPGDRRNTEAFF. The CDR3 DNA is TGCGCCAGCAGCCCAGGGGACAGGAGAAACACTGAAGCTTTCTTT.

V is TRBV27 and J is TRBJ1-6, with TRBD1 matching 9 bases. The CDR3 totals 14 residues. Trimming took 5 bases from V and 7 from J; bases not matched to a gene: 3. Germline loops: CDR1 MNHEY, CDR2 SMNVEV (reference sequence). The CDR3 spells CASSPGTGNSPLHF. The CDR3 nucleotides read TGTGCCAGCAGTCCCGGGACAGGGAATTCACCCCTCCACTTT.

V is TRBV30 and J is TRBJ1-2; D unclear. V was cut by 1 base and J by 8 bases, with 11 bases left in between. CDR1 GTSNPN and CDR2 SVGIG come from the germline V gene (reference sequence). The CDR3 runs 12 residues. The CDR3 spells CAWSGEPLGYTF. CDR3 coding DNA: TGTGCCTGGAGTGGGGAGCCCCTGGGCTACACCTTC.

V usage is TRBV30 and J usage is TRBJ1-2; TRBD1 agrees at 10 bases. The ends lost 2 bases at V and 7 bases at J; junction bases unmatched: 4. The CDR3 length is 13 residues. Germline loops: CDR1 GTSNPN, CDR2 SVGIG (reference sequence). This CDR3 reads CAWSTGQGVGYTF. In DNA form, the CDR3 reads TGTGCCTGGAGTACCGGACAGGGGGTTGGCTACACCTTC.

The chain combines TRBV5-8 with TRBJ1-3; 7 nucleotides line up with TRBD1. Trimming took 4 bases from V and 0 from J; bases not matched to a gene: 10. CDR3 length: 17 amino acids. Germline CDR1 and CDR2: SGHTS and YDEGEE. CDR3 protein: CASSRIRQGLSGNTIYF. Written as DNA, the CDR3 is TGTGCCAGCAGCCGGATAAGACAGGGCCTCTCTGGAAACACCATATATTTT. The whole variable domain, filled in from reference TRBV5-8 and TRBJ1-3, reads EAGVTQSPTHLIKTRGQQATLRCSPISGHTSVYWYQQALGLGLQFLLWYDEGEERNRGNFPPRFSGRQFPNYSSELNVNALELEDSALYLCASSRIRQGLSGNTIYFGEGSWLTVV.

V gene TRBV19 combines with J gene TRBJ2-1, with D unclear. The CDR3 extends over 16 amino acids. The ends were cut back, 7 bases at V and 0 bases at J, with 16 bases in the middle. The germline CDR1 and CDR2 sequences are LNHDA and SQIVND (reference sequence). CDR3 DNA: TGTGCCAGTACCGACCGGGTTTCAAGCTCCTACAATGAGCAGTTCTTC. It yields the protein CASTDRVSSSYNEQFF.

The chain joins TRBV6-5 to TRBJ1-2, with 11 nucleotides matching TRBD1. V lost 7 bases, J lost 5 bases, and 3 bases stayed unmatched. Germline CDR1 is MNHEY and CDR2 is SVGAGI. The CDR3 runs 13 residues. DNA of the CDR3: TGTGCCAGCAACCGGGACAGGGGGTATGGCTACACCTTC. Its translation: CASNRDRGYGYTF.

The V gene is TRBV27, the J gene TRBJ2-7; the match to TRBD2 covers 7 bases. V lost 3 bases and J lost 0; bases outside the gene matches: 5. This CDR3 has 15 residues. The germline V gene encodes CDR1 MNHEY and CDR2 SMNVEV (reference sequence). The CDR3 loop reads CASSFGAGSSYEQYF. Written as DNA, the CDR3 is TGTGCCAGCAGTTTCGGAGCGGGGAGCTCCTACGAGCAGTACTTC.

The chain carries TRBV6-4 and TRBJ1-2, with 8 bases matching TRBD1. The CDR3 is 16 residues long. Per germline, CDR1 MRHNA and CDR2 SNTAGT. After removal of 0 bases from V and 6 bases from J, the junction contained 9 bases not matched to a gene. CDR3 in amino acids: CASSDSGTGGGNGYTF. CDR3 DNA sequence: TGTGCCAGCAGTGACTCAGGCACAGGGGGGGGGAATGGCTACACCTTC.

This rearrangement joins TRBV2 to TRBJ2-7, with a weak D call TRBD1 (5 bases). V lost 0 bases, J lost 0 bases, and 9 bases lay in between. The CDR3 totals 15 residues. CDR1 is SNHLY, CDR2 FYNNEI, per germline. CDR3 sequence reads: CASSEAWGSSYEQYF. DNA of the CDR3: TGTGCCAGCAGTGAAGCATGGGGCAGCTCCTACGAGCAGTACTTC. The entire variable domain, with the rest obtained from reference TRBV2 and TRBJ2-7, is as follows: EPEVTQTPSHQVTQMGQEVILRCVPISNHLYFYWYRQILGQKVEFLVSFYNNEISEKSEIFDDQFSVERPDGSNFTLKIRSTKLEDSAMYFCASSEAWGSSYEQYFGPGTRLTVT.

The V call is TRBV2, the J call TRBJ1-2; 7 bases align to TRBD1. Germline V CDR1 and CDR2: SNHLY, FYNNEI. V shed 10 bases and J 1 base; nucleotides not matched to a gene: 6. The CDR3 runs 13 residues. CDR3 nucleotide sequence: TGTGCCATGCAAGGGACAGATAACTATGGCTACACCTTC. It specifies CAMQGTDNYGYTF.

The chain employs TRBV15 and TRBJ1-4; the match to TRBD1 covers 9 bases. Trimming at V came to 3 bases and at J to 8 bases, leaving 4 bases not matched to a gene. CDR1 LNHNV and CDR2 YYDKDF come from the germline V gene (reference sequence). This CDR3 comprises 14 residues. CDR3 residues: CATSSGTGHEKLFF. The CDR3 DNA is TGTGCCACCAGCAGTGGGACAGGGCACGAAAAACTGTTTTTT.

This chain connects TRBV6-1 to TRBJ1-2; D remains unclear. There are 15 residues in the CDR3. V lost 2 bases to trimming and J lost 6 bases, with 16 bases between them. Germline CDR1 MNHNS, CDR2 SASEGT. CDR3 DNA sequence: TGTGCCAGCAGTGAAATGCTTGGAGTGAGAGATGGCTACACCTTC. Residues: CASSEMLGVRDGYTF.

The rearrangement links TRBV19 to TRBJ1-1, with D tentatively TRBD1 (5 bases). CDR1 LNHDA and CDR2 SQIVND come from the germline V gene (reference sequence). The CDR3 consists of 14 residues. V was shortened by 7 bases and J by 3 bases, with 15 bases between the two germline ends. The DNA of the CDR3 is TGTGCCAGTATACAGGCCGGGGGTTACACTGAAGCTTTCTTT. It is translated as CASIQAGGYTEAFF.

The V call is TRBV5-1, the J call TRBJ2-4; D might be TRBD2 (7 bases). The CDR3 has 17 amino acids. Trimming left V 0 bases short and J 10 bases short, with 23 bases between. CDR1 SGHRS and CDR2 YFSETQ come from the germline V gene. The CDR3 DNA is TGCGCCAGCAGCTTGGAGGGCGGGGGCTCTACAGGGTCGATTCAGTACTTC. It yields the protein CASSLEGGGSTGSIQYF.

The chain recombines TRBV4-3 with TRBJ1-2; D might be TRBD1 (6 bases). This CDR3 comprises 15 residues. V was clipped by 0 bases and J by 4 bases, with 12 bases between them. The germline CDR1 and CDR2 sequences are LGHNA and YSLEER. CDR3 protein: CASSQDFQGTYGYTF. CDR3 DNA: TGCGCCAGCAGCCAAGATTTTCAGGGGACCTATGGCTACACCTTC.

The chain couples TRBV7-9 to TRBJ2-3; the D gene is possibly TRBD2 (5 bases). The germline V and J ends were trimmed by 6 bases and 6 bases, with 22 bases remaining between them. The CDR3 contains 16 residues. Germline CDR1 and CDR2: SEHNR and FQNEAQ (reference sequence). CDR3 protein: CASSLDSNLPPDTQYF. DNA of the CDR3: TGTGCCAGCAGTTTGGACTCTAACTTGCCGCCCGATACGCAGTATTTT.